This T cell receptor beta chain was found in a study of T cells in Graves' hyperthyroidism and ophthalmopathy. Study findings and constraints: Most clonotypes that expanded in the thyroid above 0.001 also showed up in blood.

This clonotype has a count of ten or more. What it binds is unknown. The investigators amplified TCR beta CDR3 regions from RNA transcripts. With the HTBI primer set, the TCR CDR3 went through a first round of RT-PCR. TCRdb re-analysed the multiplex PCR reads in MiXCR, keeping a single row per CDR3 protein. The table lists 550,000 to 800,000 distinct CDR3 sequences, 17% of them singletons. Stable disease denoted Graves' hyperthyroidism without ophthalmopathy progression within 18 months. The CDR3 length is 13 residues. The ends were cut back, 7 bases at V and 5 bases at J, with 14 bases in the middle. The sample comprised blood. The chain uses TRBV12-3 or TRBV12-4 and TRBJ1-1; D not resolved. This receptor was obtained from a man aged 45-60 years with Graves' hyperthyroidism. The CDR3 nucleotides read TGTGCCAGCACCCAAAAGTGGAGGACTGAAGCTTTCTTT. This translates into CASTQKWRTEAFF.